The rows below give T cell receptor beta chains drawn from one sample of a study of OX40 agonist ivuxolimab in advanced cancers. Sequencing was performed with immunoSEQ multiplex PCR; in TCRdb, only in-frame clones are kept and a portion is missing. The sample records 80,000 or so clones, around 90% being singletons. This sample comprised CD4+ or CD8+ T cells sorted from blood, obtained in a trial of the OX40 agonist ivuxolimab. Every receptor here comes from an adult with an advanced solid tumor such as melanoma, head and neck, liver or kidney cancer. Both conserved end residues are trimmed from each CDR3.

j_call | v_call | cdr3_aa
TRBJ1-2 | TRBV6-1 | ASSGSAGQGVPNYGYT
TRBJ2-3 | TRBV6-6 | ASSGQNTQY
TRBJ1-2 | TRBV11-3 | ASSLGRFANYGYT
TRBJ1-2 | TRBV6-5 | ASRGGGRWGYGYT
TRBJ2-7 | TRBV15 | ATSREDSGSYEQY
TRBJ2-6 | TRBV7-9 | ASSSGTAPWGANVLT
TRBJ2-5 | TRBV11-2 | ASRTVRAQY
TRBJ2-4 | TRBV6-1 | ASQELAKNIQY
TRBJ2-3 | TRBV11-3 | ASSLVAGTDTQY
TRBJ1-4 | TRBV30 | AWSKGGANEKLF
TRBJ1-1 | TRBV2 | ATRMDTEAF
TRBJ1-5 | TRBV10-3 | AISAGRIDQPQH
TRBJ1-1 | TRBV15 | ATSIGAGNTEAF
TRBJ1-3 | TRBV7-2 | ASSPRPGRGTSGNTIY
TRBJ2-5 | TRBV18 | ASSLHDQETQY
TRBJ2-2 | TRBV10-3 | AIRGDGKTTGELF
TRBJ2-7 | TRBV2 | ASSDGSPAYEQY
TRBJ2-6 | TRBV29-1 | SVEARSGANVLT